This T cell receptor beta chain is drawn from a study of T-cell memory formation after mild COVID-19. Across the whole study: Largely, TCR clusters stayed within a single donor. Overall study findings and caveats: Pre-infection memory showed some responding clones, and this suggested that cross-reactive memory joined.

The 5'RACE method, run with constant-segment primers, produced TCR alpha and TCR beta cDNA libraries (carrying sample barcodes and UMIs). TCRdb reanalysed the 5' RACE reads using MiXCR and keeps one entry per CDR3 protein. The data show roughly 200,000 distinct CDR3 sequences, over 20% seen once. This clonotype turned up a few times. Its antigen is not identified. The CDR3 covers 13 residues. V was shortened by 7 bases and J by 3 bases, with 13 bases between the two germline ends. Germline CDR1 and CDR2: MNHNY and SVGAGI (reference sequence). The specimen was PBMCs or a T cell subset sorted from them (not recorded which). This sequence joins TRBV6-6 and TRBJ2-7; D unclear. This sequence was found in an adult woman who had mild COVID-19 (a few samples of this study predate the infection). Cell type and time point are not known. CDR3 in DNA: TGTGCCAGCATGCACCCGAGCGACTACGAGCAGTACTTC. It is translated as CASMHPSDYEQYF.